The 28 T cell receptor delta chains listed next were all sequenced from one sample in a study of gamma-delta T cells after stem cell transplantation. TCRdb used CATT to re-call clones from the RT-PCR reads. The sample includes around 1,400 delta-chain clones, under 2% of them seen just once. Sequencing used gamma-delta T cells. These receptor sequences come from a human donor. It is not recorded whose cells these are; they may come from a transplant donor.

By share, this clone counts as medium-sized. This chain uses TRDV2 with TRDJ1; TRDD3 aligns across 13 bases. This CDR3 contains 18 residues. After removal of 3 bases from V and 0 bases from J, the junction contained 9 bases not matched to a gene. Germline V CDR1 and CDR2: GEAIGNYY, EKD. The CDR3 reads CACDPVLGDTRHTDKLIF. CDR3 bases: TGTGCCTGTGACCCTGTACTGGGGGATACGCGGCACACCGATAAACTCATCTTT.

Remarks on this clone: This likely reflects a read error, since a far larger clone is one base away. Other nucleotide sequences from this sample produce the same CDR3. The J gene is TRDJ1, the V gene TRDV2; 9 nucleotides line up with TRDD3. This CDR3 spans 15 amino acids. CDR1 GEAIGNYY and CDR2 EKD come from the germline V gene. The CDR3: CACDAWGYDTDKLIF. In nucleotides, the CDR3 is TGCGCCTGTGACGCCTGGGGATACGACACCGATAAACTCATCTTT.

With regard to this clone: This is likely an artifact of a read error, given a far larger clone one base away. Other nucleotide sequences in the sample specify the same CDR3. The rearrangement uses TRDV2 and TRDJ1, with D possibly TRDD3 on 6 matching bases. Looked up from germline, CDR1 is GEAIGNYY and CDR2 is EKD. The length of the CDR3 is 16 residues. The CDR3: CACDSLDGIDTDKLIF. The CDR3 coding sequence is TGCGCCTGTGACTCCCTCGACGGGATAGACACCGATAAACTCATCTTT.

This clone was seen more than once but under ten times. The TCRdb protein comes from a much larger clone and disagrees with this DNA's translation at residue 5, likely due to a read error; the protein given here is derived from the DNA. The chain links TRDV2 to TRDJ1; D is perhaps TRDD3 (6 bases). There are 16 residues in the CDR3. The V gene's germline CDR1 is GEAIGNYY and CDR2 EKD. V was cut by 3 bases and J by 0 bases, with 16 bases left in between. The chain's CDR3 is CACDPLDGIDTDKLIF. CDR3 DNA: TGTGCCTGTGACCCCCTCGACGGGATAGACACCGATAAACTCATCTTT.

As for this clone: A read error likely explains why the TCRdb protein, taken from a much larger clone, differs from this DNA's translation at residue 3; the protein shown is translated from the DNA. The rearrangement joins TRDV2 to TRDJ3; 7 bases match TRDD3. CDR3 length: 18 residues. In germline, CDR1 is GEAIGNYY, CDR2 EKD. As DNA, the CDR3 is TGTGCCTATGACACTCTGGGGATAGGCTCCTGGGACACCCGACAGATGTTTTTC. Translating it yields CAYDTLGIGSWDTRQMFF.

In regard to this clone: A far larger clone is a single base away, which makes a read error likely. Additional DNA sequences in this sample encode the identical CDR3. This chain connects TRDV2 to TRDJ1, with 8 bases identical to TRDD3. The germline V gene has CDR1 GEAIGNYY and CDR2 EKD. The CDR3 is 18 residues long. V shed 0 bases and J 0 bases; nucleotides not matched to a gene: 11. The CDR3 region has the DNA TGTGCCTGTGACACCGTAGGGGGATATGAGGCTTACACCGATAAACTCATCTTT. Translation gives CACDTVGGYEAYTDKLIF.

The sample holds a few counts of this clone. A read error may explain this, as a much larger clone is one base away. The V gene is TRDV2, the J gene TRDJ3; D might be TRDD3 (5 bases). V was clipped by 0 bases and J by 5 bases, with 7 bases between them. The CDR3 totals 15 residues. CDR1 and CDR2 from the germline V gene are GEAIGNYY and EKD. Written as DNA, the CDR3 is TGTGCCTGTGACACCGTACTGGGGGACACCCGACAGATGTTTTTC. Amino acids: CACDTVLGDTRQMFF.

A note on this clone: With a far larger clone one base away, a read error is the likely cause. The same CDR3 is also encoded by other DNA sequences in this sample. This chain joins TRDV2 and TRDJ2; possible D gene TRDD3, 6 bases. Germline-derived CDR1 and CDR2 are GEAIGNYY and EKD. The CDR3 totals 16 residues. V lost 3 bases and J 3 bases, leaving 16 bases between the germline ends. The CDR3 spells CACDDVLGGLTAQLFF. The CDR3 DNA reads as TGTGCCTGTGACGACGTACTGGGAGGCCTGACAGCACAACTCTTCTTT.

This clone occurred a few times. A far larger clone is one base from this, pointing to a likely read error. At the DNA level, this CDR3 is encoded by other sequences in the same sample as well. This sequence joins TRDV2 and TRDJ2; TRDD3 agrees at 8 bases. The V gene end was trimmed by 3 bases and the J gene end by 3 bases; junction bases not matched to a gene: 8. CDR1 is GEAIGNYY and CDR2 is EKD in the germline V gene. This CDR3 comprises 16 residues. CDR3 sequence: CACDDVLGGLTAQLFF. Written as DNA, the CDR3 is TGTGCCTGTGACGACGTACTGGGGGGTCTGACAGCACAACTCTTCTTT.

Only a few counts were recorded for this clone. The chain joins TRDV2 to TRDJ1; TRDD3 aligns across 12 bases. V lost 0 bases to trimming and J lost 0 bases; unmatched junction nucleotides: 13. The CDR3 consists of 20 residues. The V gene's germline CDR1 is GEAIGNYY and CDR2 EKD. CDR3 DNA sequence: TGTGCCTGTGACACCCTCGATCTGGGGGATACGCAACTGTACACCGATAAACTCATCTTT. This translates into CACDTLDLGDTQLYTDKLIF.

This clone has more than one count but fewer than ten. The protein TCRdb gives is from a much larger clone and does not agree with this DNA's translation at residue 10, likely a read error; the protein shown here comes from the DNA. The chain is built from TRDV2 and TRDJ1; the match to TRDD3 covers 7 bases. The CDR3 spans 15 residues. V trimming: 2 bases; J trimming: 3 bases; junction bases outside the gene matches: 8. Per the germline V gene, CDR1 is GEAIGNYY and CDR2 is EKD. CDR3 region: CACDRLGIHADKLIF. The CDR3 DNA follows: TGTGCCTGTGACAGACTGGGGATCCACGCCGATAAACTCATCTTT.

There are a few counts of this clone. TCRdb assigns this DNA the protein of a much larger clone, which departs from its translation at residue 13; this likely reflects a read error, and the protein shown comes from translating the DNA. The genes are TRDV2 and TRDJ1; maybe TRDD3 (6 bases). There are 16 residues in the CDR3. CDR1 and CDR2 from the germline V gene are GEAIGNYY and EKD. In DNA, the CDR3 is TGTGCCTGTGACACCGTATCAACTGGGACGTCCGATAGACTCATCTTT. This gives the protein CACDTVSTGTSDRLIF.

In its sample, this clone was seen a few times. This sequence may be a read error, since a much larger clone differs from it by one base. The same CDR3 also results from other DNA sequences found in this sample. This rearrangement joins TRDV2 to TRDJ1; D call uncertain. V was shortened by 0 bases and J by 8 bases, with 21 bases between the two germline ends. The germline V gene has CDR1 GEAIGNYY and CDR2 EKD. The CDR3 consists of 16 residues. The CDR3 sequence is CACDTVAPTTEWKLIF. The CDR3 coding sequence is TGTGCCTGTGACACCGTAGCCCCGACAACCGAATGGAAACTCATCTTT.

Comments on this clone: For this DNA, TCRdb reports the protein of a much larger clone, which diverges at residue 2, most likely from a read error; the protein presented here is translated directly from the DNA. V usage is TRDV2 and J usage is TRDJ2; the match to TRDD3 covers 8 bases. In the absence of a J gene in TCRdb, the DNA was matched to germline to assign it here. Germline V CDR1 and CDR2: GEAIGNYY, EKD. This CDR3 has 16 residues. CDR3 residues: CSCDDVLGGLTAQLFF. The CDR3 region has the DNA TGTTCCTGTGACGACGTACTGGGGGGCCTGACAGCACAACTCTTCTTT.

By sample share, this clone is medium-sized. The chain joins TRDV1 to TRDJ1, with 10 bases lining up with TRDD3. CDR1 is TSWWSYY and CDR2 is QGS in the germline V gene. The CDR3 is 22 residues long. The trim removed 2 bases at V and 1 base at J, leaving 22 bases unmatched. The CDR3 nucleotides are TGTGCTCTTGGGGAAAGCCCCATATCTTATTACTGGGGGATCAGGGGCACCGATAAACTCATCTTT. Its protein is CALGESPISYYWGIRGTDKLIF.

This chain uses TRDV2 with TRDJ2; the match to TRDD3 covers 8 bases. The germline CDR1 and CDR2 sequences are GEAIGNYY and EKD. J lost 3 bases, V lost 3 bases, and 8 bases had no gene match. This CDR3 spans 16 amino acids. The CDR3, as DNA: TGTGCCTGTGACTCGGTACTGGGGGGCCTGACAGCACAACTCTTCTTT. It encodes CACDSVLGGLTAQLFF.

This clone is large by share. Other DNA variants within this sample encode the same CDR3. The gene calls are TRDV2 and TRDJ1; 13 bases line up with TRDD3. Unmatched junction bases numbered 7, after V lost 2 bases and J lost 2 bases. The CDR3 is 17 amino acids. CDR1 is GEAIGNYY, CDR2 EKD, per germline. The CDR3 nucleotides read TGTGCCTGTGACATCCTACTGGGGGATACGAGGACCGATAAACTCATCTTT. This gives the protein CACDILLGDTRTDKLIF.

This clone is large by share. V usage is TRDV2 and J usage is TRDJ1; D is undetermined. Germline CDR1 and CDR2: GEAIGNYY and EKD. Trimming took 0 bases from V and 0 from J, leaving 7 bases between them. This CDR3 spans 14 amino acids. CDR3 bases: TGTGCCTGTGACACCGTTGTTAACACCGATAAACTCATCTTT. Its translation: CACDTVVNTDKLIF.

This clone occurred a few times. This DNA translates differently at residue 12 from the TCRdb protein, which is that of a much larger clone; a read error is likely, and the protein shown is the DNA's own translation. The CDR3 DNA reads TGTGCCTGTGACACCGTACTGGGGCGACAACAAAAAGATAAACTCATCTTT. It yields the protein CACDTVLGRQQKDKLIF. The chain employs TRDV2 and TRDJ1; 7 bases map to TRDD3. CDR1 is GEAIGNYY, CDR2 EKD, per germline. This CDR3 is 17 amino acids long. V lost 0 bases, J lost 5 bases, and 14 bases stayed unmatched.

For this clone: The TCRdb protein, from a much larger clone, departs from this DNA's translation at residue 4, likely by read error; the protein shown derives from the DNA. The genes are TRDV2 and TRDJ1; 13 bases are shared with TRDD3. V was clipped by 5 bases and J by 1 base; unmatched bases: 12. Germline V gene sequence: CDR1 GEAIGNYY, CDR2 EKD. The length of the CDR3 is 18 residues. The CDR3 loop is CACVGVLGDTESTDKLIF. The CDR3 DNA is TGTGCCTGTGTCGGGGTACTGGGGGATACGGAGAGCACCGATAAACTCATCTTT.

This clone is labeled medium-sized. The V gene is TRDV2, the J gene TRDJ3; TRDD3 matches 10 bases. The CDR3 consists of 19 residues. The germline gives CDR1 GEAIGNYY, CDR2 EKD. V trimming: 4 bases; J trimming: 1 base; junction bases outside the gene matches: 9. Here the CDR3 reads CACEPLGDSESWDTRQMFF. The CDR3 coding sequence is TGTGCCTGTGAACCGCTGGGGGATAGCGAATCCTGGGACACCCGACAGATGTTTTTC.

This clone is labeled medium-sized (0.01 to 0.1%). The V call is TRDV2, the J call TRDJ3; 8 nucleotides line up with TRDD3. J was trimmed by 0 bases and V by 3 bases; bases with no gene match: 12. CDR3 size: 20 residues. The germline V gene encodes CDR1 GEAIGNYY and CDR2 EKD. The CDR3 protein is CACDSTGGHTSSWDTRQMFF. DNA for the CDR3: TGTGCCTGTGACTCTACTGGGGGCCACACGAGCTCCTGGGACACCCGACAGATGTTTTTC.

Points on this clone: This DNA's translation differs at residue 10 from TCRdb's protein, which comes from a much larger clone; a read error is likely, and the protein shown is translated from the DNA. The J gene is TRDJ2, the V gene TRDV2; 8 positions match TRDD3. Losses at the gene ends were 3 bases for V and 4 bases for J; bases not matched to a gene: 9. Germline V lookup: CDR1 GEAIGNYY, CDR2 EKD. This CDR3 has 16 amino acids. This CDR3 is CACDDVLGGPTAQLFF. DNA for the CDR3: TGTGCCTGTGACGACGTACTGGGGGGCCCGACAGCACAACTCTTCTTT.

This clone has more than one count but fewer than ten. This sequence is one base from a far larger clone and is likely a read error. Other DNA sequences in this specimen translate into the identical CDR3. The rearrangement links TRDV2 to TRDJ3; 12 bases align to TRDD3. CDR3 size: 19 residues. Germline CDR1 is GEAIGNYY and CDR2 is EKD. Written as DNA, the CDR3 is TGCGCCTGTGACAGAGTACTGGGGGATACAACCTGGGACACCCGACAGATGTTTTTC. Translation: CACDRVLGDTTWDTRQMFF.

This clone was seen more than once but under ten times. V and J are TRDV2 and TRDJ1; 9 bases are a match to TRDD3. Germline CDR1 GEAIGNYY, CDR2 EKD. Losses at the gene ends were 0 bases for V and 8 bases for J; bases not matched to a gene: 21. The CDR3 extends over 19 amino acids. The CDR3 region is CACDTLGALGDSLAVKLIF. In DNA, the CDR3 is TGTGCCTGTGACACCCTCGGGGCACTGGGGGACTCCCTCGCAGTAAAACTCATCTTT.

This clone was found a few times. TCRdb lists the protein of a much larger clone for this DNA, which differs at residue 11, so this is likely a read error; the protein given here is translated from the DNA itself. The CDR3 nucleotides read TGTGCCTGTGACGCGGTAATGGGGGATACCGTCCACACCGATAAACTCATCTTT. It specifies CACDAVMGDTVHTDKLIF. The rearrangement uses TRDV2 and TRDJ1; TRDD3 agrees at 10 bases. The germline V gene has CDR1 GEAIGNYY and CDR2 EKD. Losses at the gene ends were 3 bases for V and 0 bases for J; bases not matched to a gene: 12. This CDR3 has 18 residues.

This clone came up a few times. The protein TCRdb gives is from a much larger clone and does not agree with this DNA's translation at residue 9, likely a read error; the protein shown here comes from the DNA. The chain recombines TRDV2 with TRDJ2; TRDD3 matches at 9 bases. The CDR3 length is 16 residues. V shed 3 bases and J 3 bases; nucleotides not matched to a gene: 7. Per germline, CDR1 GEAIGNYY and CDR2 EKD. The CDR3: CACDDVLGDLTAQLFF. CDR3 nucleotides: TGTGCCTGTGACGACGTACTGGGGGACCTGACAGCACAACTCTTCTTT.

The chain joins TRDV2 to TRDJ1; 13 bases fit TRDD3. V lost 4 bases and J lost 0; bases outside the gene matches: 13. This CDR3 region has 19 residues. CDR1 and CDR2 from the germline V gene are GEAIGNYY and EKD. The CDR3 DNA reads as TGTGCCTGTGAAGAACTGGGGGATACGCGGCAAAAGTACACCGATAAACTCATCTTT. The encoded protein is CACEELGDTRQKYTDKLIF.